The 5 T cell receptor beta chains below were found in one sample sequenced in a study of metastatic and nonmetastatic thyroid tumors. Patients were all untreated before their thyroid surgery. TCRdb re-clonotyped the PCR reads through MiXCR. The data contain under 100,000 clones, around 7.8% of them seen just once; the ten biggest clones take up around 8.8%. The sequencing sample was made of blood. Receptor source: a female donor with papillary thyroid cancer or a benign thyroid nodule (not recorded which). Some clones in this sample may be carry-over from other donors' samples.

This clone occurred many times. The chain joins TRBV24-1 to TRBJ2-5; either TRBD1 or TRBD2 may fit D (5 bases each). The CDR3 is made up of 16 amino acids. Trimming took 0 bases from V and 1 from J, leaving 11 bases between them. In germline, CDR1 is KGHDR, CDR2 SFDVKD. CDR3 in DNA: TGTGCCACCAGTGATTTGCCCGGGGACGCCCAAGAGACCCAGTACTTC. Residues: CATSDLPGDAQETQYF.

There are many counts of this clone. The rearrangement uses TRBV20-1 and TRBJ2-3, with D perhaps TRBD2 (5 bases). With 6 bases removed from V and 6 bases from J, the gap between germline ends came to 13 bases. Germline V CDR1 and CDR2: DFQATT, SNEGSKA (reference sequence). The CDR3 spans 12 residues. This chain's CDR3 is CSAPSAADTQYF. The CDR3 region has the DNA TGCAGTGCCCCTTCAGCGGCTGATACGCAGTATTTT.

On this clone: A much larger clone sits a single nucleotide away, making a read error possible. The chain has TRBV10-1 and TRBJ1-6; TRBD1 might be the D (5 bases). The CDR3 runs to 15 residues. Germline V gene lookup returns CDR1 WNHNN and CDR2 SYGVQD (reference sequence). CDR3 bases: TGCGCCGGCAGCGACGGGACTTCTAGGAATTCACCCCTCCACTTT. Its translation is CAGSDGTSRNSPLHF.

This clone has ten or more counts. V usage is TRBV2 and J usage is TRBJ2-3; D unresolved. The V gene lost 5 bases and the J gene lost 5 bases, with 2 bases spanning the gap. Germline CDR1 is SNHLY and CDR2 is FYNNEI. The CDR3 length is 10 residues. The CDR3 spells CASSQDTQYF. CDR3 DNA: TGTGCCAGCAGTCAAGATACGCAGTATTTT.

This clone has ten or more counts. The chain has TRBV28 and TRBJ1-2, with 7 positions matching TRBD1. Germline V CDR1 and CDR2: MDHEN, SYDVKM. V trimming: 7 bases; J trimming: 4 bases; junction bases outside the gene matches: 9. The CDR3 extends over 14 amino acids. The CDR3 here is CASTRQGGSYGYTF. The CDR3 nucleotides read TGTGCCAGCACCAGACAGGGCGGCAGCTATGGCTACACCTTC.